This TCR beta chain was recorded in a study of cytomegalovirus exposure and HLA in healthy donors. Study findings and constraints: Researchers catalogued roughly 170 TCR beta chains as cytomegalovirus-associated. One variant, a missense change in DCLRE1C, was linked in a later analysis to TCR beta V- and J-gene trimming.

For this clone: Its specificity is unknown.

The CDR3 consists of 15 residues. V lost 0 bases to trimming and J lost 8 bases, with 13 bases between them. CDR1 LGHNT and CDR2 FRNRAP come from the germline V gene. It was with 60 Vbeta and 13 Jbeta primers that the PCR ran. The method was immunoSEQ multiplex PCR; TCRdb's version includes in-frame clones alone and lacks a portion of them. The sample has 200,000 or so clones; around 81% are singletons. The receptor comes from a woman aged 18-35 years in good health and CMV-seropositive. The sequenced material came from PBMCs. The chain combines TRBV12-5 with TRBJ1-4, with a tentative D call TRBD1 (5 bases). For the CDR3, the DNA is TGTGCTAGTGGTTTGGTTAGGGGAAGACCCGAAAAACTGTTTTTT. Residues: CASGLVRGRPEKLFF.